The 17 T cell receptor beta chains listed next were all sequenced from one sample in a study of CD8 T cells in Susac syndrome. Reverse transcription used about 0.45 to 1 ug RNA and random hexamers. TCRdb called the immunoSEQ multiplex PCR reads again in MiXCR, with one record for every CDR3 protein. The table shows approximately 110,000 distinct CDR3 sequences, with 85% to 95% occurring only once. The sample consisted of CD8+ T cells from PBMCs. The receptors were sampled from a human donor with multiple sclerosis.

V usage is TRBV27 and J usage is TRBJ2-5, with 8 bases fitting TRBD2. Germline V gene lookup returns CDR1 MNHEY and CDR2 SMNVEV (reference sequence). This CDR3 has 14 residues. Trimming took 6 bases from V and 4 from J; bases not matched to a gene: 7. The CDR3 here is CASSGARGGETQYF. In DNA form, the CDR3 reads TGTGCCAGCAGCGGGGCACGGGGGGGAGAGACCCAGTACTTC.

This clonotype has just a few counts. The J gene is TRBJ1-1, the V gene TRBV19, with no clear D. CDR3 length: 10 residues. CDR1 LNHDA and CDR2 SQIVND come from the germline V gene (reference sequence). V dropped 10 bases and J dropped 2 bases, with 5 bases sitting between them. In DNA form, the CDR3 reads TGTGCCACTTCCAACACTGAAGCTTTCTTT. It codes for CATSNTEAFF.

The chain couples TRBV23-1 to TRBJ2-7, with 7 nucleotides matching TRBD2. TRBV23-1 falls under the ORF class, with uncertain function. V lost 11 bases, J lost 2 bases, and 6 bases stayed unmatched. The CDR3 sequence is 12 residues long. The CDR3 here is CAAGETPYEQYV. DNA for the CDR3: TGCGCCGCGGGGGAGACGCCCTACGAGCAGTACGTC.

The chain uses TRBV3-1 and TRBJ2-3; D gene ambiguous. Trimming cost V 3 bases and J 0 bases, with 10 bases left between them. Germline V gene lookup returns CDR1 LGHDT and CDR2 YNNKEL (reference sequence). The length of the CDR3 is 15 residues. The CDR3 reads CASSQKQRSTDTQYF. CDR3 coding DNA: TGTGCCAGCAGCCAGAAGCAAAGAAGCACAGATACGCAGTATTTT.

The V call is TRBV10-3, the J call TRBJ2-1; 12 bases match TRBD2. With 4 bases clipped from V and 5 bases from J, the junction kept 9 bases outside the gene matches. Germline CDR1 ENHRY, CDR2 SYGVKD. The CDR3 runs 17 residues. CDR3 sequence: CAISGSMTSGSNNEQFF. CDR3 in DNA: TGTGCCATCAGTGGGTCTATGACTAGCGGGAGTAACAATGAGCAGTTCTTC.

This rearrangement joins TRBV6-5 to TRBJ2-1; 10 bases line up with TRBD2. The V gene's germline CDR1 is MNHEY and CDR2 SVGAGI. The V and J ends lost 6 bases and 4 bases, in that order; junction bases with no gene match: 6. The CDR3 is made up of 15 amino acids. The CDR3 here is CASRTGTSDYNEQFF. In DNA form, the CDR3 reads TGTGCCAGCAGGACCGGGACTAGCGATTACAATGAGCAGTTCTTC.

The chain links TRBV12-3 or TRBV12-4 to TRBJ1-1, with no clear D. There are 13 residues in the CDR3. V lost 4 bases and J 8 bases, leaving 14 bases between the germline ends. The CDR3 here is CASSSTDLGEAFF. As DNA, the CDR3 is TGTGCCAGCAGTTCGACTGACCTTGGGGAAGCTTTCTTT.

The chain recombines TRBV20-1 with TRBJ2-7; D could derive from TRBD1 or TRBD2 (6 bases each). This CDR3 region has 15 residues. The germline V gene encodes CDR1 DFQATT and CDR2 SNEGSKA (reference sequence). The V and J ends lost 0 bases and 3 bases respectively, with 15 bases between them. CDR3 residues: CSARDRWGASYEQYF. DNA for the CDR3: TGCAGTGCTAGAGATCGGTGGGGGGCCAGCTACGAGCAGTACTTC.

The chain couples TRBV7-8 to TRBJ2-1; possibly TRBD2 for D (5 bases). The germline CDR1 and CDR2 sequences are SGHVS and FQNEAQ. Trimming left V 4 bases short and J 6 bases short, with 7 bases between. The CDR3 runs 12 residues. CDR3 in amino acids: CASSWRSNEQFF. The CDR3 DNA is TGTGCCAGCAGCTGGAGGAGCAATGAGCAGTTCTTC.

There are a few counts of this clonotype. The genes are TRBV20-1 and TRBJ2-7; 9 positions match TRBD2. V was clipped by 1 base and J by 3 bases; unmatched bases: 4. CDR1 is DFQATT and CDR2 is SNEGSKA in the germline V gene (reference sequence). The CDR3 consists of 14 residues. This CDR3 reads CSARGASGDYEQYF. The DNA of the CDR3 is TGCAGTGCTAGAGGGGCTAGCGGGGACTACGAGCAGTACTTC.

This chain links TRBV13 with TRBJ2-4; no firm D call. With 5 bases removed from V and 9 bases from J, the gap between germline ends came to 20 bases. Germline V gives CDR1 PRHDT, CDR2 FYEKMQ (reference sequence). There are 15 residues in the CDR3. CDR3 in amino acids: CASSPRTLSQRIQYF. The CDR3 region has the DNA TGTGCCAGCAGCCCTCGGACCCTTAGCCAGCGCATTCAGTACTTC.

This chain links TRBV18 with TRBJ1-6; D might be TRBD1 (6 bases). The V end lost 2 bases, the J end lost 9 bases, and 23 bases lay between the germline ends. CDR3 size: 18 residues. Germline V gene data show CDR1 as KGHSH and CDR2 as LQKENI. The CDR3 nucleotides read TGTGCCAGCTCACCATGGTTTTCTGGCTACAGGGATGGTTCACCCCTCCACTTT. This translates into CASSPWFSGYRDGSPLHF.

This chain uses TRBV24-1 with TRBJ2-2; D unresolved. The CDR3 runs 11 residues. Looked up from germline, CDR1 is KGHDR and CDR2 is SFDVKD. V was trimmed by 10 bases and J by 6 bases, leaving 8 bases between them. The CDR3 here is CATFFAGELFF. In DNA, the CDR3 is TGTGCCACGTTCTTCGCCGGGGAGCTGTTTTTT.

This rearrangement joins TRBV7-6 to TRBJ1-4; tentatively, D is TRBD1 (5 bases). There are 14 residues in the CDR3. Germline V gene lookup returns CDR1 SGHVS and CDR2 FNYEAQ. V was clipped by 5 bases and J by 6 bases, with 13 bases between them. The CDR3 region is CASSHRRGHEKLFF. DNA for the CDR3: TGTGCCAGCAGCCACAGAAGGGGCCATGAAAAACTGTTTTTT.

This chain joins TRBV20-1 and TRBJ1-1; TRBD1 agrees at 8 bases. This CDR3 is 14 amino acids long. The J segment lost 1 base and the V segment lost 3 bases, leaving 4 bases of the junction unmatched. Germline V gene data show CDR1 as DFQATT and CDR2 as SNEGSKA (reference sequence). The CDR3 spells CSARNDRGNTEAFF. CDR3 sequence (DNA): TGCAGTGCTAGGAACGACAGGGGGAACACTGAAGCTTTCTTT.

The chain links TRBV6-1 to TRBJ2-5, with 9 nucleotides matching TRBD2. The CDR3 consists of 15 residues. V dropped 6 bases and J dropped 2; count of bases not matched to a gene: 7. Germline-derived CDR1 and CDR2 are MNHNS and SASEGT. CDR3 DNA: TGTGCCAGCAGAATGGGACTAGCCCCACAAGAGACCCAGTACTTC. This gives the protein CASRMGLAPQETQYF.

This sequence joins TRBV12-1 and TRBJ1-2; TRBD1 reflects the table's D call only, with no check against the DNA. TRBV12-1 represents a pseudogene. The CDR3 contains 14 residues. The CDR3 sequence is CVSLNSGPPHGYTF. DNA for the CDR3: TGTGTGTCCCTTAACTCCGGGCCCCCGCATGGCTACACCTTC.